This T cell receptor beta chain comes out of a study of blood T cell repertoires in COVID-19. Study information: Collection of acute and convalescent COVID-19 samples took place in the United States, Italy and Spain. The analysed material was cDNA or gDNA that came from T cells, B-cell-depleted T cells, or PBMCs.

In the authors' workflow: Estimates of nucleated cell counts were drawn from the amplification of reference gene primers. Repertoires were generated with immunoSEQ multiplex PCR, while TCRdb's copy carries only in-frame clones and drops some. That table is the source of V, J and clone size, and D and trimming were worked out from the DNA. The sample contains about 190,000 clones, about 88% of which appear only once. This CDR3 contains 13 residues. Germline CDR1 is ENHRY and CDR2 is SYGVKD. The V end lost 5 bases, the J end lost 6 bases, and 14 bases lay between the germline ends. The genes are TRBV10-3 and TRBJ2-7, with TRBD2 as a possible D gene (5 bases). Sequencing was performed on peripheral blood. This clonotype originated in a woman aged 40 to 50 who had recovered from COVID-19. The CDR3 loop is CAISTTAGGEQYF. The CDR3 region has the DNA TGTGCCATCAGTACGACGGCGGGCGGCGAGCAGTACTTC.